The 3 T cell receptor beta chains given below trace back to one sample, sequenced in a study of cytomegalovirus exposure and HLA in healthy donors. Assay used: immunoSEQ multiplex PCR; TCRdb lists only in-frame clones, some missing. The sample lists around 99,000 clones, around nine tenths occurring once. The source material was PBMCs. The source is a woman between 18 and 30 years old in good health and CMV-seronegative.

V is TRBV19 and J is TRBJ1-6, with TRBD1 as a possible D gene (6 bases). CDR3 length: 16 amino acids. V was cut by 2 bases and J by 9 bases, with 17 bases left in between. In germline, CDR1 is LNHDA, CDR2 SQIVND (reference sequence). The chain's CDR3 is CASSISGRGSGSPLHF. For the CDR3, the DNA is TGTGCCAGTAGTATATCGGGCAGGGGAAGTGGTTCACCCCTCCACTTT.

The V and J genes are TRBV28 and TRBJ1-2, with TRBD1 as a possible D gene (6 bases). The CDR3 length is 12 residues. The V gene's germline CDR1 is MDHEN and CDR2 SYDVKM. The V and J ends lost 7 bases and 7 bases respectively, with 13 bases between them. CDR3 nucleotide sequence: TGTGCCAGCACCAAGTTACAGGGTGGCTACACCTTC. Amino acid sequence: CASTKLQGGYTF.

The rearrangement uses TRBV4-2 and TRBJ2-7; TRBD1 is a possible D gene (5 bases). Trimming cost V 3 bases and J 4 bases, with 13 bases left between them. This CDR3 region has 14 residues. CDR1 and CDR2 from the germline V gene are LGHNA and YNFKEQ. The CDR3 loop is CASSHRQRGYEQYF. CDR3 bases: TGTGCCAGCAGCCACAGACAGCGTGGTTACGAGCAGTACTTC.